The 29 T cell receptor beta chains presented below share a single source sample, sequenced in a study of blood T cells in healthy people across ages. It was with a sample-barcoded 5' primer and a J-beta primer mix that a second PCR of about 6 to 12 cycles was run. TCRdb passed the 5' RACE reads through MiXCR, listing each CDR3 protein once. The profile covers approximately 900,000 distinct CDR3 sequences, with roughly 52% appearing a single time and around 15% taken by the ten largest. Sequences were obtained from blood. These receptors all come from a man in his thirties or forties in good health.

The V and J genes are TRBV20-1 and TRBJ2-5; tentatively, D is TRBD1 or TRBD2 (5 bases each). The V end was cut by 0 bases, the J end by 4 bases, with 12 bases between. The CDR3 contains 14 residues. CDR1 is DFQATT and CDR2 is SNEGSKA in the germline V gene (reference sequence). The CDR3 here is CSARDSRGAETQYF. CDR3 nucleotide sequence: TGCAGTGCTAGAGATTCTCGAGGGGCAGAGACCCAGTACTTC.

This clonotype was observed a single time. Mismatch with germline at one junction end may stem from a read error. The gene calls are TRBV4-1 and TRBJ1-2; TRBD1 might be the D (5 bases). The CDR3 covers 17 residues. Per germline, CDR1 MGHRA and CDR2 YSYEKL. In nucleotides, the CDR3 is TGCGTCAGCAGACGAGGATTGTCAGACAGAGCTAACTATGGCTACACCTTC. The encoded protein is CVSRRGLSDRANYGYTF.

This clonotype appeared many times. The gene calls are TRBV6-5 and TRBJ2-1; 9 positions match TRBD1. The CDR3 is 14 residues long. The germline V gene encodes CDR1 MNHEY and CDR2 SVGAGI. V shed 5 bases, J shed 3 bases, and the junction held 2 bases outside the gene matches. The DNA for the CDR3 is TGTGCCAGCAGTCCGGACAGGGGCTACAATGAGCAGTTCTTC. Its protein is CASSPDRGYNEQFF.

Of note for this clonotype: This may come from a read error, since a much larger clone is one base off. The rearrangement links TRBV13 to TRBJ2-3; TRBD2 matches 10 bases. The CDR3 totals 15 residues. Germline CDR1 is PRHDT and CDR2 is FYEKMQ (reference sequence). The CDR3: CAGSPGTSVGDTQYF. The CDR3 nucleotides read TGTGCCGGCAGCCCCGGGACTAGCGTTGGAGATACGCAGTATTTT. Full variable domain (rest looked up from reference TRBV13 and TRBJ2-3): AAGVIQSPRHLIKEKRETATLKCYPIPRHDTVYWYQQGPGQDPQFLISFYEKMQSDKGSIPDRFSAQQFSDYHSELNMSSLELGDSALYFCAGSPGTSVGDTQYFGPGTRLTVL.

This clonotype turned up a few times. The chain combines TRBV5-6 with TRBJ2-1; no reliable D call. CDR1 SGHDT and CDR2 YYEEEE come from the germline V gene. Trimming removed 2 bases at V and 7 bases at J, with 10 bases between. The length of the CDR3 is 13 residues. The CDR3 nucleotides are TGTGCCAGCAGCTTCGGCTTCCGGAATGAGCAGTTCTTC. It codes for CASSFGFRNEQFF. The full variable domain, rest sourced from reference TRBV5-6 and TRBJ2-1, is DAGVTQSPTHLIKTRGQQVTLRCSPKSGHDTVSWYQQALGQGPQFIFQYYEEEERQRGNFPDRFSGHQFPNYSSELNVNALLLGDSALYLCASSFGFRNEQFFGPGTRLTVL.

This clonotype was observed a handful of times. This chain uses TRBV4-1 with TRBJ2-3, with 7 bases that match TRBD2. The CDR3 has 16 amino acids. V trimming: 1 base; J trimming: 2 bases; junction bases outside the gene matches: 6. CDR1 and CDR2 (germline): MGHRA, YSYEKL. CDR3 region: CASSQARDYNTDTQYF. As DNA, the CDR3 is TGCGCCAGCAGCCAAGCTAGGGACTACAACACAGATACGCAGTATTTT.

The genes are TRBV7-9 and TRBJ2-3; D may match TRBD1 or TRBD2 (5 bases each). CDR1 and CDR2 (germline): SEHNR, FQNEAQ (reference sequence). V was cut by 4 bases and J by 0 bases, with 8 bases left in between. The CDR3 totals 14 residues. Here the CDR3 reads CASSWGSSTDTQYF. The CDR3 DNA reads TGTGCCAGCAGCTGGGGGAGTAGCACAGATACGCAGTATTTT.

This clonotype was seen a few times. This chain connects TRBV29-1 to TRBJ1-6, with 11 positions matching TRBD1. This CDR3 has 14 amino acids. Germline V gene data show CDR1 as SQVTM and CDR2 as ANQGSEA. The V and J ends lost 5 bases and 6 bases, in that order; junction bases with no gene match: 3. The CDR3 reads CSVSGTGGNSPLHF. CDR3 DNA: TGCAGCGTTTCCGGGACAGGGGGTAATTCACCCCTCCACTTT.

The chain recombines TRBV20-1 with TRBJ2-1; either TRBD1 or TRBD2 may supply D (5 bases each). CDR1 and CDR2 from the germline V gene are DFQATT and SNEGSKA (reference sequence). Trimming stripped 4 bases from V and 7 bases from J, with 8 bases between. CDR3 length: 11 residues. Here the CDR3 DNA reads TGCAGTGCTACATGGGGGAATGAGCAGTTCTTC. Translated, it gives CSATWGNEQFF.

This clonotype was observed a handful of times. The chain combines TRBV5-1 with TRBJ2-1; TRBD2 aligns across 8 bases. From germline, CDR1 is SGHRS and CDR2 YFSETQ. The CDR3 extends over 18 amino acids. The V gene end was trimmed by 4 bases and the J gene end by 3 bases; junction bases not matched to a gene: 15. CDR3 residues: CASSAEGGGPANYNEQFF. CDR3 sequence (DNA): TGCGCCAGCAGCGCTGAGGGCGGGGGGCCAGCGAACTACAATGAGCAGTTCTTC.

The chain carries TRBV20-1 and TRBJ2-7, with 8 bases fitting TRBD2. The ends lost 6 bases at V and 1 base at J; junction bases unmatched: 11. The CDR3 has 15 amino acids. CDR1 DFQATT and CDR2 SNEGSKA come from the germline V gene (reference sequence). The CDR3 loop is CSAVISGADSYEQYF. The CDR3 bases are TGCAGTGCCGTCATTAGCGGGGCTGATTCCTACGAGCAGTACTTC.

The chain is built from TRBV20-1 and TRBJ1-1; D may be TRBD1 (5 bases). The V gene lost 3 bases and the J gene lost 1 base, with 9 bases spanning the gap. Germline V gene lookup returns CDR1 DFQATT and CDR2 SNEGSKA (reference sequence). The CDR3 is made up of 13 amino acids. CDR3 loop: CSASAGGNTEAFF. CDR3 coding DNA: TGCAGTGCTAGTGCCGGGGGGAACACTGAAGCTTTCTTT.

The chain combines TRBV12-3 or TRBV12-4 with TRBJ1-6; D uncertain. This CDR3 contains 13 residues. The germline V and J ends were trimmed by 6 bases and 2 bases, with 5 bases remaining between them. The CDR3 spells CASRGTYNSPLHF. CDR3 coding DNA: TGTGCCAGCAGGGGAACCTATAATTCACCCCTCCACTTT.

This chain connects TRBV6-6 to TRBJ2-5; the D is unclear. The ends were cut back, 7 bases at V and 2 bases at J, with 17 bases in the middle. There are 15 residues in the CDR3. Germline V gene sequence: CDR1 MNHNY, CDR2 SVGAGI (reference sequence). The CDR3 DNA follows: TGTGCCAGCACTTTCCAGGTTGAGGCGCAAGAGACCCAGTACTTC. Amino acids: CASTFQVEAQETQYF.

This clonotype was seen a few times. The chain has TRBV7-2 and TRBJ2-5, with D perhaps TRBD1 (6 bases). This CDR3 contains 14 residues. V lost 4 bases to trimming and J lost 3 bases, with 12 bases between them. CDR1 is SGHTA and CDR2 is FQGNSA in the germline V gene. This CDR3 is CASSYRTVKETQYF. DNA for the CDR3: TGTGCCAGCAGCTATAGGACAGTGAAAGAGACCCAGTACTTC.

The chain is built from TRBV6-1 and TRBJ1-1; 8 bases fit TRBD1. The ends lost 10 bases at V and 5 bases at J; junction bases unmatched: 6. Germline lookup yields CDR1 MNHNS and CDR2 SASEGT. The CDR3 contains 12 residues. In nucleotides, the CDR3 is TGTGCCACCAGACAGGGGAAGACTGAAGCTTTCTTT. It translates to CATRQGKTEAFF.

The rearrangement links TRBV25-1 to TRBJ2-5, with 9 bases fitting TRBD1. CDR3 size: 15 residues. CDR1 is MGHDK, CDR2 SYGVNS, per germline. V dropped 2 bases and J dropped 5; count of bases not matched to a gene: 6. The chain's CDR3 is CASSETGGVAETQYF. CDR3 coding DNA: TGTGCCAGCAGTGAAACAGGGGGCGTCGCGGAGACCCAGTACTTC.

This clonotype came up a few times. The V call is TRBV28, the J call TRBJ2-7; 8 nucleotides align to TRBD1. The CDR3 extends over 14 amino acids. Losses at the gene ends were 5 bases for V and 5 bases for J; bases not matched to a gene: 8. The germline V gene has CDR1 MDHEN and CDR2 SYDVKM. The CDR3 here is CASSTTLTGDEQYF. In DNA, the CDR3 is TGTGCCAGCAGTACTACCCTGACAGGGGACGAGCAGTACTTC.

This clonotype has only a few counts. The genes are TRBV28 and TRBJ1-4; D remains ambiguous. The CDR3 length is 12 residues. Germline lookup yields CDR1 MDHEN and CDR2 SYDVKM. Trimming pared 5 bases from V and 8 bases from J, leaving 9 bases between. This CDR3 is CASSPIKEKLFF. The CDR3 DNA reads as TGTGCCAGCAGTCCTATAAAAGAAAAACTGTTTTTT.

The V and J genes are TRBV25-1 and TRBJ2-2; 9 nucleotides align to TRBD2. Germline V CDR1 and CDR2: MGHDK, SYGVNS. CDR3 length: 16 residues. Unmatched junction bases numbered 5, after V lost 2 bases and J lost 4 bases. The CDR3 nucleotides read TGTGCCAGCAGTGAAGTGCGGGGGGGCCTCACCGGGGAGCTGTTTTTT. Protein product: CASSEVRGGLTGELFF.

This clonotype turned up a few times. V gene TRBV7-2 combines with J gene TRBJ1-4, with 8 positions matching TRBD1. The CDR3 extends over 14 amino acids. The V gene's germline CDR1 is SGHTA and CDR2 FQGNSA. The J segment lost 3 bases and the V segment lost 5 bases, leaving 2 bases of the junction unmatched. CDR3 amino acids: CASSQGAANEKLFF. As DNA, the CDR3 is TGTGCCAGCAGCCAGGGGGCAGCTAATGAAAAACTGTTTTTT.

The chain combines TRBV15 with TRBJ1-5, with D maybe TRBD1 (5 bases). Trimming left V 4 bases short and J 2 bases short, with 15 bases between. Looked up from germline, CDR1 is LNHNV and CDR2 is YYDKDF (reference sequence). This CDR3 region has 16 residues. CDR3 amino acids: CATSTQGSSGNQPQHF. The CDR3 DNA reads TGTGCCACCAGCACTCAGGGATCGAGCGGCAATCAGCCCCAGCATTTT. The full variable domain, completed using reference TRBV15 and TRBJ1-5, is DAMVIQNPRYQVTQFGKPVTLSCSQTLNHNVMYWYQQKSSQAPKLLFHYYDKDFNNEADTPDNFQSRRPNTSFCFLDIRSPGLGDTAMYLCATSTQGSSGNQPQHFGDGTRLSIL.

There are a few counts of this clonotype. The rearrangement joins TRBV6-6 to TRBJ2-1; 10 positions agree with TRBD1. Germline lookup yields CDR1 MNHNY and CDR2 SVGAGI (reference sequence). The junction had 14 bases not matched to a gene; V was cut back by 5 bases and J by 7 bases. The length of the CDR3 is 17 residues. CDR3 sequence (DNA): TGTGCCAGCAGTCCAAAACGCCGGGACAGGGGTCGGAATGAGCAGTTCTTC. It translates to CASSPKRRDRGRNEQFF.

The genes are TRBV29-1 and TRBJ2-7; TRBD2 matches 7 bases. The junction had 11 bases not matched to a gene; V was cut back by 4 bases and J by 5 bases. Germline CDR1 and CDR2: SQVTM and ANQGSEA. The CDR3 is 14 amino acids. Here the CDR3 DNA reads TGCAGCGTTGGGGAGGGGATTAACGCCCACGAGCAGTACTTC. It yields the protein CSVGEGINAHEQYF.

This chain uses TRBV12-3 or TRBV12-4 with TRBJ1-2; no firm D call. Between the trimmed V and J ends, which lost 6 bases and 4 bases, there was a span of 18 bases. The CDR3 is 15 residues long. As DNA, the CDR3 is TGTGCCAGCAGGAAGGACGAAAATGTTTTCTATGGCTACACCTTC. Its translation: CASRKDENVFYGYTF.

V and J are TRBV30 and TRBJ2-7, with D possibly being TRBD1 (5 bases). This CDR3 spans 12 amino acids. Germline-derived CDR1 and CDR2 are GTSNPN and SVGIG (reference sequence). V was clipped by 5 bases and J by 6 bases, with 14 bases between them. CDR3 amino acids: CAWDQGEGEQYF. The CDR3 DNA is TGTGCCTGGGACCAAGGGGAAGGCGAGCAGTACTTC.

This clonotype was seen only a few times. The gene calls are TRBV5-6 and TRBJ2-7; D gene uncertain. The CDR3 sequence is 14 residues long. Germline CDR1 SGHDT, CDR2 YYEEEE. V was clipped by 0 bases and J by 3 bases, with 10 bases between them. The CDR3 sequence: CASSLAGSLYEQYF. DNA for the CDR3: TGTGCCAGCAGCTTGGCAGGTTCTCTCTACGAGCAGTACTTC.

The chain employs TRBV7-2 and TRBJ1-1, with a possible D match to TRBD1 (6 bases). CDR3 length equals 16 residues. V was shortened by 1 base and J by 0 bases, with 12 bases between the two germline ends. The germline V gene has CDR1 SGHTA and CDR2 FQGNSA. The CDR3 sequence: CASSLDRVGVNTEAFF. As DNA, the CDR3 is TGTGCCAGCAGCTTAGACAGGGTGGGGGTGAACACTGAAGCTTTCTTT.

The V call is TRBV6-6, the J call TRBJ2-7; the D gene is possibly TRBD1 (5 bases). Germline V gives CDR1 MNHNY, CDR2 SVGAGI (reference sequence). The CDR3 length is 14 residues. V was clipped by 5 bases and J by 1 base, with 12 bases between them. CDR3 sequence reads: CASSQYRRSYEQYF. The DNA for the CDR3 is TGTGCCAGCAGTCAATACAGGAGATCCTACGAGCAGTACTTC.